These 25 T cell receptor beta chains originate from one sample sequenced in a study of cytomegalovirus exposure and HLA in healthy donors. Profiling relied on immunoSEQ multiplex PCR, and the TCRdb table lists in-frame clones only, not all of them. The sample gives approximately 140,000 clones, approximately 86% of which show up once; 7% to 9% is in the top ten. Sequences were obtained from PBMCs. The receptors derive from a young woman in good health and CMV-seropositive.

V usage is TRBV11-2 and J usage is TRBJ2-1; 9 nucleotides match TRBD1. The CDR3 has 15 amino acids. Germline values: CDR1 SGHAT, CDR2 FQNNGV. Trimming took 3 bases from V and 1 from J; bases not matched to a gene: 1. The chain's CDR3 is CASSLGQGSYNEQFF. The CDR3 DNA sequence: TGTGCCAGCAGCTTGGGACAGGGATCCTACAATGAGCAGTTCTTC.

The chain recombines TRBV2 with TRBJ1-1; no definite D call. V lost 1 base and J lost 8, with 8 bases in between. This CDR3 region has 12 residues. Germline CDR1 reads SNHLY; CDR2 reads FYNNEI. The CDR3, as DNA: TGTGCCAGCAGTGAAGAGGTCAGGGAAGCTTTCTTT. It specifies CASSEEVREAFF.

This sequence joins TRBV6-1 and TRBJ1-6; the D is unclear. In germline, CDR1 is MNHNS, CDR2 SASEGT. The germline V and J ends were trimmed by 2 bases and 0 bases, with 8 bases remaining between them. The CDR3 extends over 16 amino acids. The CDR3 bases are TGTGCCAGCAGTGAACAGGAACTCTCCTATAATTCACCCCTCCACTTT. This codes for CASSEQELSYNSPLHF.

Here the CDR3 reads CASSERTRGNEQFF. The CDR3 DNA reads TGTGCCAGCAGTGAACGGACTAGGGGCAATGAGCAGTTCTTC. V and J are TRBV6-1 and TRBJ2-1, with 7 bases matching TRBD2. CDR3 length: 14 residues. Looked up from germline, CDR1 is MNHNS and CDR2 is SASEGT. Trimming took 2 bases from V and 6 from J; bases not matched to a gene: 4.

This chain connects TRBV30 to TRBJ1-2; D gene uncertain. The germline V gene has CDR1 GTSNPN and CDR2 SVGIG (reference sequence). CDR3 length equals 13 residues. Trimming shortened V by 0 bases and J by 2 bases, and 7 bases separated the two germline ends. The CDR3 protein is CAWSVLWNYGYTF. As DNA, the CDR3 is TGTGCCTGGAGTGTACTCTGGAACTATGGCTACACCTTC.

This clone appeared once. In DNA form, the CDR3 reads TGTGCCAGTAGTCCTAACGGGCAGGGGGGAGAGACCCAGTACTTC. Protein sequence: CASSPNGQGGETQYF. The V and J genes are TRBV19 and TRBJ2-5, with D possibly matching TRBD1 (7 bases). The CDR3 spans 15 residues. Germline V gene lookup returns CDR1 LNHDA and CDR2 SQIVND (reference sequence). Trimming stripped 5 bases from V and 4 bases from J, with 17 bases between.

This chain uses TRBV9 with TRBJ2-2; D possibly corresponds to TRBD2 (5 bases). The CDR3 runs to 14 residues. The V and J ends lost 4 bases and 8 bases respectively, with 15 bases between them. Looked up from germline, CDR1 is SGDLS and CDR2 is YYNGEE. The CDR3 bases are TGTGCCAGCAGCCCCCCCTGGGGAGCGGGGGAGCTGTTTTTT. Its protein is CASSPPWGAGELFF.

This sequence joins TRBV19 and TRBJ1-6, with TRBD1 as a possible D gene (5 bases). CDR1 and CDR2 from the germline V gene are LNHDA and SQIVND (reference sequence). This CDR3 region has 14 residues. Trimming took 5 bases from V and 4 from J, leaving 9 bases between them. In DNA, the CDR3 is TGTGCCAGTAGTGGGGGAGGATATAATTCACCCCTCCACTTT. Amino acid sequence: CASSGGGYNSPLHF.

CDR3: CASSQDGGGTYEQYF. In DNA, the CDR3 is TGTGCCAGCAGCCAAGACGGGGGGGGAACCTACGAGCAGTACTTC. The chain employs TRBV4-2 and TRBJ2-7; 8 bases are a match to TRBD2. V lost 0 bases, J lost 2 bases, and 3 bases stayed unmatched. Germline assignment: CDR1 LGHNA and CDR2 YNFKEQ. This CDR3 contains 15 residues.

This chain connects TRBV7-9 to TRBJ1-5, with D uncertain. Trimming shortened V by 3 bases and J by 8 bases, and 11 bases separated the two germline ends. The germline V gene has CDR1 SEHNR and CDR2 FQNEAQ (reference sequence). The CDR3 has 13 residues. The CDR3 loop is CASSFGGPEPQHF. In nucleotides, the CDR3 is TGTGCCAGCAGCTTTGGAGGGCCGGAGCCCCAGCATTTT.

The chain links TRBV28 to TRBJ1-1; D possibly corresponds to TRBD1 (6 bases). CDR3 length: 16 residues. Germline values: CDR1 MDHEN, CDR2 SYDVKM. Trimming pared 2 bases from V and 2 bases from J, leaving 15 bases between. The CDR3 nucleotides are TGTGCCAGCAGTTTACCACTAACAGGGTCAAACACTGAAGCTTTCTTT. It translates to CASSLPLTGSNTEAFF. Supplemented by reference TRBV28 and TRBJ1-1, the full variable domain reads DVKVTQSSRYLVKRTGEKVFLECVQDMDHENMFWYRQDPGLGLRLIYFSYDVKMKEKGDIPEGYSVSREKKERFSLILESASTNQTSMYLCASSLPLTGSNTEAFFGQGTRLTVV.

The rearrangement uses TRBV6-5 and TRBJ2-3; tentatively, D is TRBD2 (6 bases). Germline loops: CDR1 MNHEY, CDR2 SVGAGI. The CDR3 length is 15 residues. V was trimmed by 3 bases and J by 1 base, leaving 11 bases between them. This CDR3 reads CASSYKRARTDTQYF. Written as DNA, the CDR3 is TGTGCCAGCAGTTATAAGCGGGCACGCACAGATACGCAGTATTTT.

For the CDR3, the DNA is TGTGCCAGCAGTCCGCCCGCGGTTGGAAACACCATATATTTT. This codes for CASSPPAVGNTIYF. V gene TRBV28 combines with J gene TRBJ1-3; D is ambiguous. V lost 5 bases and J lost 3, with 11 bases in between. Germline lookup yields CDR1 MDHEN and CDR2 SYDVKM. This CDR3 comprises 14 residues.

The rearrangement uses TRBV7-2 and TRBJ2-3; possibly TRBD2 for D (6 bases). The germline V and J ends were trimmed by 5 bases and 0 bases, with 15 bases remaining between them. Looked up from germline, CDR1 is SGHTA and CDR2 is FQGNSA. The CDR3 has 16 residues. The CDR3 DNA follows: TGTGCCAGCAGCCTACGTCTGCGGGGAAGCACAGATACGCAGTATTTT. It codes for CASSLRLRGSTDTQYF. The full variable domain, with the rest looked up from reference TRBV7-2 and TRBJ2-3, is GAGVSQSPSNKVTEKGKDVELRCDPISGHTALYWYRQSLGQGLEFLIYFQGNSAPDKSGLPSDRFSAERTGGSVSTLTIQRTQQEDSAVYLCASSLRLRGSTDTQYFGPGTRLTVL.

This chain uses TRBV5-5 with TRBJ1-4; D unresolved. CDR1 is SGHKS and CDR2 is YYEKEE in the germline V gene (reference sequence). This CDR3 region has 13 residues. V lost 1 base to trimming and J lost 10 bases, with 11 bases between them. CDR3 DNA sequence: TGTGCCAGCAGCTTGCTTCGGGAAGGAAAACTGTTTTTT. Residues: CASSLLREGKLFF.

J is TRBJ1-2 and V is TRBV11-1; D is perhaps TRBD1 (6 bases). Looked up from germline, CDR1 is SGHAT and CDR2 is FQDESV (reference sequence). This CDR3 has 14 residues. Trimming cost V 5 bases and J 0 bases, with 10 bases left between them. CDR3 residues: CASSHRETNYGYTF. The CDR3 coding sequence is TGTGCCAGCAGCCACAGGGAGACTAACTATGGCTACACCTTC.

This clone was observed a handful of times. The chain couples TRBV2 to TRBJ1-2; D is unclear. The CDR3 is 12 residues long. V lost 9 bases and J lost 3, with 11 bases in between. Germline CDR1 is SNHLY and CDR2 is FYNNEI. CDR3 amino acids: CARQRVDYGYTF. The CDR3 DNA is TGTGCCAGGCAACGGGTAGACTATGGCTACACCTTC.

V is TRBV10-1 and J is TRBJ2-4; a possible D gene is TRBD1 (6 bases). The length of the CDR3 is 13 residues. CDR1 and CDR2 from the germline V gene are WNHNN and SYGVQD (reference sequence). V lost 2 bases to trimming and J lost 8 bases, with 10 bases between them. CDR3 bases: TGCGCCAGCAGTGAGGGACAGACTGACATTCAGTACTTC. It codes for CASSEGQTDIQYF.

The chain recombines TRBV21-1 with TRBJ2-1; the table gives TRBD2 as D, unverified against the DNA. TRBV21-1 is listed as a pseudogene. The CDR3 has 18 amino acids. The CDR3 DNA reads TGTGCCAGCAGCAAAGGGGAGCAAGGTTATTCGGTCTGCAATGAGCAGTTCTTC. Residues: CASSKGEQGYSVCNEQFF.

The V call is TRBV5-1, the J call TRBJ2-1; TRBD2 agrees at 13 bases. This CDR3 is 17 amino acids long. V shed 4 bases, J shed 4 bases, and the junction held 8 bases outside the gene matches. Germline values: CDR1 SGHRS, CDR2 YFSETQ. This CDR3 is CASSPIGLAGAYNEQFF. The CDR3 nucleotides read TGCGCCAGCAGCCCAATCGGACTAGCGGGAGCTTACAATGAGCAGTTCTTC.

This clone has a handful of counts. The gene calls are TRBV5-1 and TRBJ2-3; the match to TRBD1 covers 7 bases. V dropped 0 bases and J dropped 6; count of bases not matched to a gene: 4. The CDR3 has 14 residues. The germline V gene has CDR1 SGHRS and CDR2 YFSETQ. DNA of the CDR3: TGCGCCAGCAGCTTGGTCTCGGACAGGGATACGCAGTATTTT. It translates to CASSLVSDRDTQYF.

The chain is built from TRBV5-6 and TRBJ1-2; D uncertain. Per germline, CDR1 SGHDT and CDR2 YYEEEE. The CDR3 contains 12 residues. V was cut by 1 base and J by 5 bases, with 6 bases left in between. CDR3 sequence: CASSLIVYGYTF. The CDR3, as DNA: TGTGCCAGCAGCTTGATAGTTTATGGCTACACCTTC.

V is TRBV11-2 and J is TRBJ1-2; 8 bases agree with TRBD1. This CDR3 comprises 15 residues. Germline values: CDR1 SGHAT, CDR2 FQNNGV. Trimming removed 5 bases from V and 5 bases from J; junction bases left unmatched: 10. The CDR3 bases are TGTGCCAGCAGCCCTGACACCGGGACAGGTTATGGCTACACCTTC. Translation: CASSPDTGTGYGYTF.

The genes are TRBV4-1 and TRBJ1-5; D is unclear. CDR1 is MGHRA and CDR2 is YSYEKL in the germline V gene. V was clipped by 4 bases and J by 1 base, with 11 bases between them. The CDR3 contains 15 residues. The CDR3 loop is CASSPAGGSNQPQHF. As DNA, the CDR3 is TGCGCCAGCAGCCCCGCGGGCGGGAGCAATCAGCCCCAGCATTTT.

V usage is TRBV7-2 and J usage is TRBJ2-4; 7 nucleotides match TRBD1. The CDR3 has 15 amino acids. Germline V gives CDR1 SGHTA, CDR2 FQGNSA. After removal of 2 bases from V and 1 base from J, the junction contained 2 bases not matched to a gene. This CDR3 is CASSLTGAAKNIQYF. The CDR3 region has the DNA TGTGCCAGCAGCTTAACAGGGGCGGCCAAAAACATTCAGTACTTC. The whole variable domain, filled in from reference TRBV7-2 and TRBJ2-4, reads GAGVSQSPSNKVTEKGKDVELRCDPISGHTALYWYRQSLGQGLEFLIYFQGNSAPDKSGLPSDRFSAERTGGSVSTLTIQRTQQEDSAVYLCASSLTGAAKNIQYFGAGTRLSVL.